This T cell receptor beta chain is from a study of blood T cells in healthy people across ages. Study results and limitations: Per million T cells, TCR beta diversity dropped about linearly as age rose.

The draw of peripheral blood yielded ten milliliters from each donor. RNA extraction gave at least 5 micrograms of total RNA per sample. Combining a sample-barcoded 5' primer with a J-beta primer mix, a second PCR ran for roughly 7 to 12 cycles. TCRdb reanalysed the 5' RACE reads using MiXCR and keeps one entry per CDR3 protein. The sample has hundreds of thousands of distinct CDR3 sequences; roughly 64% are singletons. This clonotype has just a few counts. Its matching antigen is unknown. V was clipped by 7 bases and J by 7 bases; unmatched bases: 7. CDR1 SQVTM and CDR2 ANQGSEA come from the germline V gene. This CDR3 is 15 amino acids long.

This rearrangement joins TRBV29-1 to TRBJ2-1; TRBD2 agrees at 16 bases. Sequencing used blood. The receptor was derived from a man aged 30 to 39 in good health. In nucleotides, the CDR3 is TGCAGCGGTGGGGGACTAGCGGGAGGGTTGAATGAGCAGTTCTTC. Amino acid sequence: CSGGGLAGGLNEQFF.